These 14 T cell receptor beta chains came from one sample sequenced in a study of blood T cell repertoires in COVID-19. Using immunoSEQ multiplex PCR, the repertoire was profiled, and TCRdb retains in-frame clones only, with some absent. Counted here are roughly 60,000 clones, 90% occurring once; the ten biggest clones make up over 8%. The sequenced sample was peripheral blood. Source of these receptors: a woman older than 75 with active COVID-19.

CDR3 residues: CATSVPRGGTDTQYF. The CDR3, as DNA: TGTGCCACCAGTGTTCCCCGGGGGGGCACAGATACGCAGTATTTT. This rearrangement joins TRBV24-1 to TRBJ2-3, with 7 bases aligning to TRBD2. This CDR3 contains 15 residues. Germline CDR1 KGHDR, CDR2 SFDVKD. V lost 5 bases to trimming and J lost 1 base; unmatched junction nucleotides: 5.

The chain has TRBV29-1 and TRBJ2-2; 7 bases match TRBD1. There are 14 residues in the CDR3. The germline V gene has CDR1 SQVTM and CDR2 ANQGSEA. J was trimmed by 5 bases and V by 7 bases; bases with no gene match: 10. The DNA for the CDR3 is TGCAGCGGGGGAACAGGGGTGGGTACCGGGGAGCTGTTTTTT. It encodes CSGGTGVGTGELFF.

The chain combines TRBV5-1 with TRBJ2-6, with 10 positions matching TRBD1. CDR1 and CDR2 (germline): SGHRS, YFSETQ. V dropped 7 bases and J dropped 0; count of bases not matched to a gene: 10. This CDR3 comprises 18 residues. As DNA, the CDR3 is TGCGCCAGCGGGGACAGGGGCCTCTCTCTCTCTGGGGCCAACGTCCTGACTTTC. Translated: CASGDRGLSLSGANVLTF.

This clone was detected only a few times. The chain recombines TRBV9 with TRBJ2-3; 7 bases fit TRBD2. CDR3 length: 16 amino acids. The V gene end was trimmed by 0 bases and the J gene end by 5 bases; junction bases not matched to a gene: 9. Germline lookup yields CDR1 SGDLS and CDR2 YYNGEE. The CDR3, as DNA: TGTGCCAGCAGCGTAGAGTGGGAGGGCCGAAGAGATACGCAGTATTTT. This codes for CASSVEWEGRRDTQYF.

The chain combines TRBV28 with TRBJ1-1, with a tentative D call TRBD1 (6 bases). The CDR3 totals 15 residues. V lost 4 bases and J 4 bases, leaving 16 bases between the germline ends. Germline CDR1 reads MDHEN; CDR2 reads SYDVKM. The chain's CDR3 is CASSSPGDLGTEAFF. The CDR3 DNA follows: TGTGCCAGCAGTTCCCCAGGGGATCTGGGCACTGAAGCTTTCTTT. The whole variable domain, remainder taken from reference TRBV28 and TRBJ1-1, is DVKVTQSSRYLVKRTGEKVFLECVQDMDHENMFWYRQDPGLGLRLIYFSYDVKMKEKGDIPEGYSVSREKKERFSLILESASTNQTSMYLCASSSPGDLGTEAFFGQGTRLTVV.

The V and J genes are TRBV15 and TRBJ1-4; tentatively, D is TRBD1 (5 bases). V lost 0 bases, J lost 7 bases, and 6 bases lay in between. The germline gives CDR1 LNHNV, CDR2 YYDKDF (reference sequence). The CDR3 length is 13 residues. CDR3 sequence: CATSRDQGEKLFF. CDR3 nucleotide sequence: TGTGCCACCAGCAGAGATCAGGGTGAAAAACTGTTTTTT.

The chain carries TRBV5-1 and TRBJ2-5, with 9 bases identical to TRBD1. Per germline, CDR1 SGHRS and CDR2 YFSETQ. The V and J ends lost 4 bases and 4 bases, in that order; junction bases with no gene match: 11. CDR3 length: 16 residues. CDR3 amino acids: CASSAGQGLGLETQYF. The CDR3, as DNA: TGCGCCAGCAGCGCAGGACAGGGGCTCGGTTTAGAGACCCAGTACTTC.

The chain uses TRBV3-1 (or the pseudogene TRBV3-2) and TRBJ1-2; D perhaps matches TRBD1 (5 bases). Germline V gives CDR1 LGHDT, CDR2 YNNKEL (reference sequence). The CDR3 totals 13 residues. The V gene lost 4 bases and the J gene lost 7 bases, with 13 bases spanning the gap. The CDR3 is CASSPLGGTGYTF. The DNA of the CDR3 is TGTGCCAGCAGCCCACTGGGGGGAACTGGCTACACCTTC.

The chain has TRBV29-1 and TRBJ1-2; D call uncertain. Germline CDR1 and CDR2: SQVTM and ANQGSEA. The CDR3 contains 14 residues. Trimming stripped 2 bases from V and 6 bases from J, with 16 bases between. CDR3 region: CSVERGIGAHGYTF. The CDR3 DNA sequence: TGCAGCGTTGAAAGAGGAATAGGCGCGCATGGCTACACCTTC.

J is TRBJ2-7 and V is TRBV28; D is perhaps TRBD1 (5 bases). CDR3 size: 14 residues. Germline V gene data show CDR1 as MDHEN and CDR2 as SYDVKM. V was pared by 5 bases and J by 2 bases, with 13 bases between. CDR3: CASSLQGLAYEQYF. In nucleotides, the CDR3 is TGTGCCAGCAGTCTTCAGGGCTTGGCCTACGAGCAGTACTTC.

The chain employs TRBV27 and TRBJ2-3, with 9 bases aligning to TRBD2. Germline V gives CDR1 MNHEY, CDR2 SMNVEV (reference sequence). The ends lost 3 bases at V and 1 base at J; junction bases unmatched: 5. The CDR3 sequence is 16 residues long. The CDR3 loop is CASSFWAGGGTDTQYF. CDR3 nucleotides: TGTGCCAGCAGTTTCTGGGCGGGAGGGGGCACAGATACGCAGTATTTT.

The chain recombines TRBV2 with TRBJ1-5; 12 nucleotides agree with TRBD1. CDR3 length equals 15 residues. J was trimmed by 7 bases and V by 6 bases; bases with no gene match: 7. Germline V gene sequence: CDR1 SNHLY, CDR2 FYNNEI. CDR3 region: CASSGTGGNLQPQHF. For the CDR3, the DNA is TGTGCCAGCAGCGGGACAGGGGGCAATTTACAGCCCCAGCATTTT.

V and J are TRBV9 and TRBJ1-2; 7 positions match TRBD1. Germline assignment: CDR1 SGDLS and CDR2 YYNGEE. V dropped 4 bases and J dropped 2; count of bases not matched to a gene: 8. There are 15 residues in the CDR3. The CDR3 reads CASSPTGTENYGYTF. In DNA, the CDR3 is TGTGCCAGCAGCCCCACCGGGACAGAGAACTATGGCTACACCTTC.

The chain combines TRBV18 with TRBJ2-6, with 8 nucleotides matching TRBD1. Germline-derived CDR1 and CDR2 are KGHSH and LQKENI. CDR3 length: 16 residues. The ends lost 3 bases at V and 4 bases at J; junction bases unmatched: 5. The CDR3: CASSPQGARGANVLTF. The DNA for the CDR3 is TGTGCCAGCTCACCTCAGGGGGCGAGAGGGGCCAACGTCCTGACTTTC.